This T cell receptor (beta chain) was retrieved from a study of OX40 agonist ivuxolimab in advanced cancers. The CDR3 loop spans 16 amino acids. Germline CDR1 SNHLY, CDR2 FYNNEI. The V and J ends lost 0 bases and 7 bases, in that order; junction bases with no gene match: 9. The data were produced by immunoSEQ multiplex PCR, yet TCRdb's version contains in-frame clones alone and is incomplete. The sample has approximately 160,000 clones; 94% are singletons. The rearrangement joins TRBV2 to TRBJ1-1, with TRBD1 identical over 9 bases. The origin of this receptor is an adult with an advanced solid tumor such as melanoma, head and neck, liver or kidney cancer. Sequencing used CD4+ or CD8+ T cells sorted from blood, obtained in a trial of the OX40 agonist ivuxolimab. CDR3 in amino acids: CASSEAERDRDLEAFF. CDR3 coding DNA: TGTGCCAGCAGTGAAGCCGAAAGGGACAGGGATCTTGAAGCTTTCTTT.